The following is a T cell receptor beta chain sequence with its context. Its target is not known. The sample is drawn from a study of beta chain features in type 1 diabetes. The study reverse transcribed the entire isolated RNA, so it sequenced expressed TCRB transcripts. The repertoire was sequenced with immunoSEQ multiplex PCR; TCRdb's copy has only in-frame clones and lacks some. The table records under 950,000 clones, roughly a sixth of them present only once. Study-wide points: cDNA-based sequencing might over-represent cells highly expressing TCR.

Germline V gene sequence: CDR1 MNHNY, CDR2 SVGAGI (reference sequence). V lost 7 bases and J lost 3, with 9 bases in between. There are 12 residues in the CDR3. Sorting that relied on CD45RO/CCR7/CD25/CD127/CD95/CD27 yielded CD4+ naive, central memory, regulatory and stem cell-like memory cells. The V gene is TRBV6-6, the J gene TRBJ1-2; D might be TRBD1 (6 bases). This TCR was recovered from a woman aged 18-29 years in good health. Sequenced: naive CD4+ T cells from blood. CDR3 residues: CASKQGDYGYTF. CDR3 bases: TGTGCCAGCAAACAGGGAGACTATGGCTACACCTTC.